These 21 T cell receptor beta chains originate from one sample sequenced in a study of T-cell memory formation after mild COVID-19. TCRdb fed the 5' RACE reads into MiXCR, producing one record per CDR3 protein. The data hold over 250,000 distinct CDR3 sequences, with approximately 16% observed a single time. Sequenced sample: PBMCs or a T cell subset sorted from them (not recorded which). These receptors all stem from a man aged 18 to 29 who had mild COVID-19 (a few samples of this study predate the infection). Cell type and time point are not known.

This clonotype was found a few times. This chain links TRBV24-1 with TRBJ2-3; D remains ambiguous. Per the germline V gene, CDR1 is KGHDR and CDR2 is SFDVKD. V lost 1 base to trimming and J lost 6 bases, with 4 bases between them. The length of the CDR3 is 12 residues. CDR3 DNA sequence: TGTGCCACCAGTGATTTCGGGGATACGCAGTATTTT. Translating gives CATSDFGDTQYF.

The chain is built from TRBV4-1 and TRBJ2-5; the match to TRBD2 covers 8 bases. The germline gives CDR1 MGHRA, CDR2 YSYEKL. The CDR3 covers 17 residues. Germline trimming cut 0 bases from V and 5 bases from J; bases unmatched to any gene: 11. CDR3 sequence reads: CASSQDWVAGSGETQYF. As DNA, the CDR3 is TGCGCCAGCAGCCAAGATTGGGTAGCGGGGAGTGGTGAGACCCAGTACTTC.

This clonotype was counted between two and nine times. V gene TRBV10-2 combines with J gene TRBJ2-5, with D perhaps given as TRBD1 or TRBD2 (5 bases each). V gave up 1 base and J gave up 4 bases, with 10 bases separating them. The CDR3 contains 14 residues. Germline V gene lookup returns CDR1 WSHSY and CDR2 SAAADI. The CDR3: CASSEWGYGETQYF. CDR3 nucleotide sequence: TGCGCCAGCAGTGAGTGGGGGTATGGAGAGACCCAGTACTTC.

This clonotype was counted many times. The chain links TRBV12-3 or TRBV12-4 to TRBJ2-2; D gene unclear. Trimming took 2 bases from V and 1 from J, leaving 5 bases between them. This CDR3 spans 14 amino acids. The CDR3: CASSLNRNTGELFF. The DNA for the CDR3 is TGTGCCAGCAGTTTAAACAGGAACACCGGGGAGCTGTTTTTT.

This clonotype was recorded at least ten times. This sequence joins TRBV12-3 or TRBV12-4 and TRBJ2-3; D might be TRBD1 (6 bases). The ends were cut back, 6 bases at V and 1 base at J, with 17 bases in the middle. This CDR3 has 16 amino acids. CDR3 in DNA: TGTGCCAGCAGCGAAAGGACAGCAAAGGGCACAGATACGCAGTATTTT. Translated: CASSERTAKGTDTQYF.

This clonotype has only a few counts. J is TRBJ1-1 and V is TRBV9; 7 nucleotides align to TRBD1. V was clipped by 6 bases and J by 1 base; unmatched bases: 9. Germline values: CDR1 SGDLS, CDR2 YYNGEE. The CDR3 sequence is 15 residues long. DNA of the CDR3: TGTGCCAGCACCAAGATAACAGGGGCGAACACTGAAGCTTTCTTT. This encodes CASTKITGANTEAFF.

The V gene is TRBV7-3, the J gene TRBJ2-5; D gene unclear. CDR3 length: 13 residues. In germline, CDR1 is SGHTA, CDR2 FQGTGA. V lost 2 bases and J 3 bases, leaving 7 bases between the germline ends. The CDR3 reads CASSLFGEETQYF. CDR3 nucleotide sequence: TGTGCCAGCAGCTTATTTGGGGAAGAGACCCAGTACTTC.

As DNA, the CDR3 is TGCGCCAGCAGCGGGGGAGGTAAAATTAATTCACCCCTCCACTTT. It codes for CASSGGGKINSPLHF. This rearrangement joins TRBV5-1 to TRBJ1-6, with D tentatively TRBD1 (5 bases). V lost 4 bases and J lost 6, with 14 bases in between. This CDR3 has 15 amino acids. Germline V gene lookup returns CDR1 SGHRS and CDR2 YFSETQ.

This clonotype came up a few times. The chain recombines TRBV5-4 with TRBJ2-7; no reliable D call. Germline assignment: CDR1 SGHNT and CDR2 YYREEE (reference sequence). Trimming pared 9 bases from V and 5 bases from J, leaving 15 bases between. The CDR3 loop spans 12 amino acids. The CDR3 is CATSSGPDEQYV. Written as DNA, the CDR3 is TGTGCCACCTCCTCCGGACCGGACGAGCAGTACGTC.

This clonotype was observed a few times. The rearrangement joins TRBV7-2 to TRBJ2-5, with 14 bases that match TRBD2. The CDR3 has 19 residues. The germline V gene has CDR1 SGHTA and CDR2 FQGNSA. V was pared by 2 bases and J by 2 bases, with 10 bases of the junction left unmatched. DNA of the CDR3: TGTGCCAGCAGCTTAATGCCGGGACTAGCGGGGGCTGGGCAAGAGACCCAGTACTTC. Translating gives CASSLMPGLAGAGQETQYF.

V is TRBV20-1 and J is TRBJ2-7; 9 nucleotides match TRBD1. The V segment lost 5 bases and the J segment 7 bases; nucleotides outside the gene matches: 15. The V gene's germline CDR1 is DFQATT and CDR2 SNEGSKA (reference sequence). The CDR3 contains 15 residues. CDR3 loop: CSAGDTGQGIGEQYF. The CDR3 DNA is TGCAGTGCTGGGGACACGGGACAGGGTATTGGGGAGCAGTACTTC.

V is TRBV3-1 and J is TRBJ2-5; the D is unclear. Germline lookup yields CDR1 LGHDT and CDR2 YNNKEL (reference sequence). Trimming left V 2 bases short and J 5 bases short, with 9 bases between. This CDR3 has 13 residues. The CDR3 loop reads CASSQLSSETQYF. CDR3 DNA sequence: TGTGCCAGCAGCCAACTATCGAGCGAGACCCAGTACTTC.

The chain is built from TRBV6-2 or TRBV6-3 and TRBJ2-3; 8 bases map to TRBD1. Germline-derived CDR1 and CDR2 are MNHEY and SVGEGT. The CDR3 extends over 17 amino acids. After removal of 2 bases from V and 2 bases from J, the junction contained 9 bases not matched to a gene. CDR3 region: CASSYRGQGTPTDTQYF. Written as DNA, the CDR3 is TGTGCCAGCAGTTACCGCGGACAGGGAACCCCCACAGATACGCAGTATTTT.

This clonotype has a handful of counts. The chain has TRBV29-1 and TRBJ2-2, with D unclear. The CDR3 totals 12 residues. V shed 5 bases and J shed 4 bases, with 8 bases lying between them. Germline-derived CDR1 and CDR2 are SQVTM and ANQGSEA. Here the CDR3 DNA reads TGCAGCGTTTCAGGTTTCACCGGGGAGCTGTTTTTT. This gives the protein CSVSGFTGELFF.

This clonotype appeared a few times. This chain uses TRBV7-9 with TRBJ1-6, with 9 bases matching TRBD1. The J segment lost 6 bases and the V segment lost 5 bases, leaving 5 bases of the junction unmatched. In germline, CDR1 is SEHNR, CDR2 FQNEAQ (reference sequence). The CDR3 consists of 15 residues. DNA for the CDR3: TGTGCCAGCAGCATCGGGACAGGGAGTAATTCACCCCTCCACTTT. Its translation is CASSIGTGSNSPLHF.

This clonotype was counted a single time. The V and J genes are TRBV5-1 and TRBJ1-1, with 7 bases identical to TRBD1. Germline V gene data show CDR1 as SGHRS and CDR2 as YFSETQ. The V and J ends lost 4 bases and 4 bases, in that order; junction bases with no gene match: 13. The CDR3 runs 16 residues. CDR3 DNA sequence: TGCGCCAGCAGCCTTATGCGTCACAGGGGAGGCACTGAAGCTTTCTTT. It is translated as CASSLMRHRGGTEAFF.

This clonotype occurred a few times. The chain uses TRBV7-3 and TRBJ2-1, with 7 bases lining up with TRBD1. The V segment lost 5 bases and the J segment 1 base; nucleotides outside the gene matches: 5. Germline-derived CDR1 and CDR2 are SGHTA and FQGTGA. This CDR3 has 15 residues. This CDR3 is CASSADRVSYNEQFF. For the CDR3, the DNA is TGTGCCAGCAGCGCCGACAGGGTGTCCTACAATGAGCAGTTCTTC.

This clonotype was detected only a few times. The V and J genes are TRBV12-3 or TRBV12-4 and TRBJ2-7, with unresolved D. The CDR3 covers 15 residues. The V end was cut by 6 bases, the J end by 0 bases, with 15 bases between. The CDR3 reads CASSPPWTGSYEQYF. The DNA of the CDR3 is TGTGCCAGCAGCCCTCCTTGGACCGGCTCCTACGAGCAGTACTTC.

Ten or more counts support this clonotype. The chain employs TRBV3-1 and TRBJ2-1; D possibly matches TRBD1 or TRBD2 (5 bases each). Germline V gene sequence: CDR1 LGHDT, CDR2 YNNKEL (reference sequence). The CDR3 runs 15 residues. V was pared by 4 bases and J by 9 bases, with 19 bases between. The CDR3 reads CASSLRDASGSEQFF. CDR3 nucleotide sequence: TGTGCCAGCAGCCTACGGGACGCCAGCGGTTCTGAGCAGTTCTTC.

V and J are TRBV10-3 and TRBJ2-1; 8 bases map to TRBD1. This CDR3 has 12 amino acids. Germline V lookup: CDR1 ENHRY, CDR2 SYGVKD. The V gene end was trimmed by 10 bases and the J gene end by 4 bases; junction bases not matched to a gene: 3. In DNA form, the CDR3 reads TGTGCCACACAGGGGGGTTACAATGAGCAGTTCTTC. Translation gives CATQGGYNEQFF.

This rearrangement joins TRBV7-2 to TRBJ2-5, with 7 nucleotides matching TRBD2. The CDR3 sequence is 14 residues long. With V trimmed by 4 bases and J by 4 bases, 6 bases remained unmatched. Germline V gives CDR1 SGHTA, CDR2 FQGNSA. The CDR3, as DNA: TGTGCCAGCAGCTGGGGGGGGACGTTAGAGACCCAGTACTTC. Its translation: CASSWGGTLETQYF.